Presented here are 21 T cell receptor beta chains from one specimen sequenced in a study of cytotoxic CD8 clonotypes in ibrutinib-treated CLL. Data came from immunoSEQ multiplex PCR; TCRdb stores just in-frame clones and leaves some out. This table has about 140,000 clones, about 80% appearing once. The sample here was PBMCs, taken after 12 months of ibrutinib treatment. The origin of the receptors is a human donor with chronic lymphocytic leukemia.

This chain connects TRBV28 to TRBJ2-5; perhaps TRBD2 as D (5 bases). Germline CDR1 and CDR2: MDHEN and SYDVKM. Trimming took 4 bases from V and 0 from J, leaving 12 bases between them. CDR3 length equals 15 residues. The CDR3 DNA is TGTGCCAGCAGTTCCCGCGGGCAGGACCAAGAGACCCAGTACTTC. It yields the protein CASSSRGQDQETQYF.

The rearrangement uses TRBV9 and TRBJ2-7; D might be TRBD2 (5 bases). From germline, CDR1 is SGDLS and CDR2 YYNGEE. The length of the CDR3 is 12 residues. Trimming shortened V by 4 bases and J by 7 bases, and 12 bases separated the two germline ends. Here the CDR3 reads CASSPTGGEQYF. The CDR3 DNA reads TGTGCCAGCAGCCCTACCGGCGGGGAGCAGTACTTC.

The J gene is TRBJ2-7, the V gene TRBV7-2; 13 bases fit TRBD2. The germline V gene encodes CDR1 SGHTA and CDR2 FQGNSA. The V segment lost 5 bases and the J segment 3 bases; nucleotides outside the gene matches: 4. This CDR3 has 15 amino acids. In nucleotides, the CDR3 is TGTGCCAGCAGCCCTTGGACTAGCGGGAGCTACGAGCAGTACTTC. This codes for CASSPWTSGSYEQYF.

The rearrangement links TRBV6-1 to TRBJ2-7; TRBD2 might be the D (5 bases). Germline values: CDR1 MNHNS, CDR2 SASEGT. The V end was cut by 7 bases, the J end by 1 base, with 11 bases between. This CDR3 spans 13 amino acids. Here the CDR3 reads CASIGVKSYEQYF. Here the CDR3 DNA reads TGTGCCAGCATCGGGGTAAAGTCCTACGAGCAGTACTTC.

CDR3 sequence (DNA): TGTGCCAGCAGTGAAGCTCGGGGGGCGAGCACAGATACGCAGTATTTT. Amino acids: CASSEARGASTDTQYF. V is TRBV2 and J is TRBJ2-3, with a weak D call TRBD2 (7 bases). The germline gives CDR1 SNHLY, CDR2 FYNNEI. Trimming took 0 bases from V and 0 from J, leaving 10 bases between them. The CDR3 runs 16 residues.

This chain uses TRBV29-1 with TRBJ2-5, with D possibly being TRBD1 (6 bases). CDR1 SQVTM and CDR2 ANQGSEA come from the germline V gene. CDR3 size: 17 residues. The V gene lost 0 bases and the J gene lost 2 bases, with 19 bases spanning the gap. CDR3 sequence: CSVEDFLPGHLQETQYF. In nucleotides, the CDR3 is TGCAGCGTTGAAGATTTTCTTCCGGGACACCTACAAGAGACCCAGTACTTC.

The rearrangement links TRBV7-2 to TRBJ1-1; 8 positions agree with TRBD1. The CDR3 covers 15 residues. Trimming removed 2 bases from V and 4 bases from J; junction bases left unmatched: 6. The germline CDR1 and CDR2 sequences are SGHTA and FQGNSA. CDR3 bases: TGTGCCAGCAGCTTAAGGGGACAGGTTGCCACTGAAGCTTTCTTT. Protein sequence: CASSLRGQVATEAFF.

The chain combines TRBV28 with TRBJ2-7; D unresolved. This CDR3 has 12 amino acids. Germline V CDR1 and CDR2: MDHEN, SYDVKM. V lost 4 bases and J 3 bases, leaving 7 bases between the germline ends. CDR3 in DNA: TGTGCCAGCAGTTCGGACGGCTACGAGCAGTACTTC. Translated, it gives CASSSDGYEQYF.

This clone was seen once. The chain combines TRBV19 with TRBJ1-1; TRBD1 matches at 7 bases. The germline CDR1 and CDR2 sequences are LNHDA and SQIVND (reference sequence). With V trimmed by 10 bases and J by 6 bases, 14 bases remained unmatched. The CDR3 consists of 14 residues. CDR3 sequence (DNA): TGTGCCACCAAAGGGGGCCCCGGTCTCGCTGAAGCTTTCTTT. This codes for CATKGGPGLAEAFF.

The chain couples TRBV28 to TRBJ1-2; D gene ambiguous. The CDR3 totals 17 residues. Between the trimmed V and J ends, which lost 3 bases and 0 bases, there was a span of 17 bases. CDR1 is MDHEN, CDR2 SYDVKM, per germline. The CDR3 sequence: CASSFYARGLTNYGYTF. Written as DNA, the CDR3 is TGTGCCAGCAGTTTTTACGCCCGCGGGTTAACTAACTATGGCTACACCTTC.

V is TRBV9 and J is TRBJ2-5; tentative D call: TRBD2 (6 bases). This CDR3 has 14 amino acids. Germline CDR1 and CDR2: SGDLS and YYNGEE. Trimming cost V 4 bases and J 0 bases, with 10 bases left between them. The CDR3 coding sequence is TGTGCCAGCAGCCCTGGACTACACCAAGAGACCCAGTACTTC. The encoded protein is CASSPGLHQETQYF.

The sample holds a few counts of this clone. The chain joins TRBV6-6 to TRBJ1-2; 12 positions agree with TRBD1. The CDR3 runs to 15 residues. Germline V gene lookup returns CDR1 MNHNY and CDR2 SVGAGI (reference sequence). J gave up 8 bases and V 0 bases, and 4 bases lay outside the gene matches. CDR3 residues: CASSYSGTGGWGYTF. CDR3 coding DNA: TGTGCCAGCAGTTACTCTGGGACAGGGGGCTGGGGCTACACCTTC.

This chain joins TRBV29-1 and TRBJ2-1; a possible D gene is TRBD1 (5 bases). This CDR3 is 15 amino acids long. Trimming stripped 4 bases from V and 2 bases from J, with 15 bases between. Germline CDR1 SQVTM, CDR2 ANQGSEA. CDR3 sequence reads: CSVVASGLAYNEQFF. As DNA, the CDR3 is TGCAGCGTTGTGGCCTCAGGGTTAGCCTACAATGAGCAGTTCTTC.

The genes are TRBV7-2 and TRBJ2-7; TRBD2 is a possible D gene (5 bases). CDR3 length: 15 residues. Germline V gives CDR1 SGHTA, CDR2 FQGNSA. The ends were cut back, 2 bases at V and 2 bases at J, with 13 bases in the middle. The chain's CDR3 is CASSLREAWTYEQYF. CDR3 nucleotide sequence: TGTGCCAGCAGCTTACGGGAAGCCTGGACCTACGAGCAGTACTTC.

This CDR3 reads CASTVGQSYEQYF. CDR3 coding DNA: TGTGCCAGCACCGTGGGACAGAGCTACGAGCAGTACTTC. The chain employs TRBV6-1 and TRBJ2-7, with 7 nucleotides matching TRBD1. V lost 7 bases, J lost 3 bases, and 6 bases stayed unmatched. The CDR3 sequence is 13 residues long. From germline, CDR1 is MNHNS and CDR2 SASEGT.

This chain joins TRBV5-1 and TRBJ1-1; TRBD1 might be the D (6 bases). Germline CDR1 and CDR2: SGHRS and YFSETQ. V shed 4 bases and J shed 6 bases, with 13 bases lying between them. The CDR3 is made up of 13 amino acids. Here the CDR3 DNA reads TGCGCCAGCAGCGGACACAGGGATTCTGAAGCTTTCTTT. Its translation: CASSGHRDSEAFF. Supplemented by reference TRBV5-1 and TRBJ1-1, the full variable domain reads KAGVTQTPRYLIKTRGQQVTLSCSPISGHRSVSWYQQTPGQGLQFLFEYFSETQRNKGNFPGRFSGRQFSNSRSEMNVSTLELGDSALYLCASSGHRDSEAFFGQGTRLTVV.

This clone was seen only a few times. In DNA form, the CDR3 reads TGTGCCAGCACCCTCGTTGGGGTCCTCCTGCGGAATGAGCAGTTCTTC. This codes for CASTLVGVLLRNEQFF. The V gene is TRBV7-2, the J gene TRBJ2-1; D is undetermined. CDR1 is SGHTA and CDR2 is FQGNSA in the germline V gene. The CDR3 totals 16 residues. V lost 7 bases to trimming and J lost 7 bases, with 23 bases between them.

J is TRBJ1-5 and V is TRBV28; D is possibly TRBD1 (5 bases). The CDR3 runs to 16 residues. V was pared by 4 bases and J by 0 bases, with 13 bases between. Germline loops: CDR1 MDHEN, CDR2 SYDVKM. Here the CDR3 DNA reads TGTGCCAGCAGTTCCGTCGGGGGGGGTAGCAATCAGCCCCAGCATTTT. It specifies CASSSVGGGSNQPQHF.

There are a few counts of this clone. The chain links TRBV10-3 to TRBJ1-6; maybe TRBD1 (5 bases). CDR1 and CDR2 (germline): ENHRY, SYGVKD. Deletions cut 6 bases from V and 5 bases from J, with 11 bases between. CDR3 length equals 14 residues. The CDR3 sequence: CAIRETEDNSPLHF. The CDR3 coding sequence is TGTGCCATCAGAGAGACAGAGGATAATTCACCCCTCCACTTT.

The chain is built from TRBV27 and TRBJ2-6, with D unclear. The CDR3 loop spans 17 amino acids. Trimming took off 3 bases at V and 2 bases at J, with 14 bases between the two ends. CDR1 and CDR2 from the germline V gene are MNHEY and SMNVEV (reference sequence). CDR3 region: CASSFLLGAAGANVLTF. In nucleotides, the CDR3 is TGTGCCAGCAGTTTCCTCTTAGGCGCAGCTGGGGCCAACGTCCTGACTTTC.

This sequence joins TRBV18 and TRBJ1-1; unclear D gene. The CDR3 loop spans 11 amino acids. Between the trimmed V and J ends, which lost 6 bases and 3 bases, there was a span of 5 bases. The germline V gene encodes CDR1 KGHSH and CDR2 LQKENI. The CDR3 DNA sequence: TGTGCCAGCTCCGACTACACTGAAGCTTTCTTT. Encoded protein: CASSDYTEAFF. The variable domain in full, with the rest retrieved from reference TRBV18 and TRBJ1-1, is NAGVMQNPRHLVRRRGQEARLRCSPMKGHSHVYWYRQLPEEGLKFMVYLQKENIIDESGMPKERFSAEFPKEGPSILRIQQVVRGDSAAYFCASSDYTEAFFGQGTRLTVV.